This entry lists 32 T cell receptor beta chains sequenced from one sample in a study of blood T cell repertoires in COVID-19. Profiled with immunoSEQ multiplex PCR; TCRdb holds only in-frame clones, not every one. The sample records around 59,000 clones, 81% being singletons. The sequenced material came from peripheral blood. These TCRs come from a woman of 80 years or more with active or convalescent COVID-19.

The chain has TRBV2 and TRBJ2-2; maybe TRBD1 (5 bases). This CDR3 spans 15 amino acids. Trimming took off 4 bases at V and 6 bases at J, with 15 bases between the two ends. In germline, CDR1 is SNHLY, CDR2 FYNNEI. The CDR3 DNA reads TGTGCCAGCAGTGGGATGGCCTCCAGGGCCGGGGAGCTGTTTTTT. It codes for CASSGMASRAGELFF.

This chain links TRBV4-1 with TRBJ2-1; 11 bases agree with TRBD2. This CDR3 comprises 16 residues. Germline-derived CDR1 and CDR2 are MGHRA and YSYEKL. The V gene end was trimmed by 3 bases and the J gene end by 3 bases; junction bases not matched to a gene: 4. The CDR3 DNA reads as TGCGCCAGCAGCCAGGACCTAGCGGGGGGCTACAATGAGCAGTTCTTC. This encodes CASSQDLAGGYNEQFF.

The chain has TRBV10-2 and TRBJ1-1; D might be TRBD1 (5 bases). From germline, CDR1 is WSHSY and CDR2 SAAADI. Trimming took 5 bases from V and 3 from J, leaving 16 bases between them. CDR3 length: 15 amino acids. CDR3 bases: TGCGCCAGCAGTCCATGGGGCAGCATAGACACTGAAGCTTTCTTT. Protein: CASSPWGSIDTEAFF.

The DNA of the CDR3 is TGTGCCAGCTCACCCGCACAGGGGACCGGGGAGCTGTTTTTT. It specifies CASSPAQGTGELFF. The genes are TRBV18 and TRBJ2-2; 7 bases match TRBD1. The CDR3 is 14 amino acids. From germline, CDR1 is KGHSH and CDR2 LQKENI. V lost 3 bases and J lost 5; bases outside the gene matches: 3.

This chain connects TRBV28 to TRBJ2-5, with D tentatively TRBD2 (5 bases). The germline gives CDR1 MDHEN, CDR2 SYDVKM. V shed 7 bases and J shed 5 bases, with 11 bases lying between them. The CDR3 covers 12 residues. CDR3 amino acids: CASNSEGETQYF. The CDR3 DNA follows: TGTGCCAGCAATTCAGAGGGCGAGACCCAGTACTTC.

V usage is TRBV11-2 and J usage is TRBJ2-3; no clear D gene. Germline V gene data show CDR1 as SGHAT and CDR2 as FQNNGV. Between the trimmed V and J ends, which lost 8 bases and 0 bases, there was a span of 12 bases. This CDR3 contains 14 residues. CDR3 DNA: TGTGCCAGCCGTGGCGGAATCAGCACAGATACGCAGTATTTT. Its protein product is CASRGGISTDTQYF.

This CDR3 reads CASSGQGFNEQYF. CDR3 nucleotides: TGTGCCAGCTCAGGACAGGGTTTCAACGAGCAGTACTTC. The chain employs TRBV18 and TRBJ2-7; 8 bases align to TRBD1. In germline, CDR1 is KGHSH, CDR2 LQKENI. The length of the CDR3 is 13 residues. V trimming: 5 bases; J trimming: 5 bases; junction bases outside the gene matches: 5. Looking up the rest from reference TRBV18 and TRBJ2-7 gives the full variable domain: NAGVMQNPRHLVRRRGQEARLRCSPMKGHSHVYWYRQLPEEGLKFMVYLQKENIIDESGMPKERFSAEFPKEGPSILRIQQVVRGDSAAYFCASSGQGFNEQYFGPGTRLTVT.

V gene TRBV24-1 combines with J gene TRBJ2-2; D is unresolved. The CDR3 totals 18 residues. V was clipped by 0 bases and J by 0 bases, with 13 bases between them. CDR1 KGHDR and CDR2 SFDVKD come from the germline V gene. The CDR3: CATSDLPGLTTNTGELFF. Here the CDR3 DNA reads TGTGCCACCAGTGATTTGCCAGGATTGACAACGAACACCGGGGAGCTGTTTTTT.

The chain uses TRBV3-1 (or the pseudogene TRBV3-2) and TRBJ1-4; no clear D. The germline V and J ends were trimmed by 5 bases and 4 bases, with 11 bases remaining between them. The germline V gene has CDR1 LGHDT and CDR2 YNNKEL (reference sequence). The CDR3 covers 14 residues. CDR3 sequence reads: CASSSTLVNEKLFF. CDR3 nucleotides: TGTGCCAGCAGCTCGACACTTGTTAATGAAAAACTGTTTTTT.

The chain combines TRBV10-3 with TRBJ2-7; D is perhaps TRBD2 (7 bases). Per germline, CDR1 ENHRY and CDR2 SYGVKD. Trimming removed 6 bases at V and 6 bases at J, with 18 bases between. CDR3 length: 14 residues. This CDR3 reads CAIRQGGARREQYF. The CDR3 DNA sequence: TGTGCCATCAGGCAAGGGGGGGCGCGTCGCGAGCAGTACTTC.

The chain combines TRBV5-1 with TRBJ1-1; D is uncertain. Germline V gives CDR1 SGHRS, CDR2 YFSETQ. The V gene lost 0 bases and the J gene lost 0 bases, with 6 bases spanning the gap. The CDR3 spans 14 residues. CDR3 amino acids: CASSLDTLNTEAFF. CDR3 in DNA: TGCGCCAGCAGCTTGGACACCTTGAACACTGAAGCTTTCTTT.

CDR3 nucleotides: TGTGCCAGCAGCGCTCCCCCCCGGGATCCTCGAAGGGAGAACACTGAAGCTTTCTTT. It codes for CASSAPPRDPRRENTEAFF. The V gene is TRBV9, the J gene TRBJ1-1; D unclear. This CDR3 comprises 19 residues. The V and J ends lost 3 bases and 1 base respectively, with 25 bases between them. Per germline, CDR1 SGDLS and CDR2 YYNGEE. The full variable domain, in which reference TRBV9 and TRBJ1-1 provide the parts outside the CDR3, is DSGVTQTPKHLITATGQRVTLRCSPRSGDLSVYWYQQSLDQGLQFLIQYYNGEERAKGNILERFSAQQFPDLHSELNLSSLELGDSALYFCASSAPPRDPRRENTEAFFGQGTRLTVV.

The V call is TRBV5-4, the J call TRBJ2-1; 8 bases match TRBD2. V trimming: 0 bases; J trimming: 0 bases; junction bases outside the gene matches: 5. Germline V gene data show CDR1 as SGHNT and CDR2 as YYREEE (reference sequence). The CDR3 runs to 17 residues. The CDR3 sequence is CASSLDGGAGSYNEQFF. The CDR3 nucleotides are TGTGCCAGCAGCTTGGACGGGGGGGCCGGCTCCTACAATGAGCAGTTCTTC.

The chain has TRBV6-1 and TRBJ2-5; D gene uncertain. This CDR3 has 12 residues. The V end was cut by 2 bases, the J end by 7 bases, with 8 bases between. Germline CDR1 and CDR2: MNHNS and SASEGT. The CDR3 coding sequence is TGTGCCAGCAGTGAACCCCCCGGGACCCAGTACTTC. This sequence encodes CASSEPPGTQYF.

V is TRBV4-3 and J is TRBJ1-6, with a possible D match to TRBD1 (5 bases). The CDR3 is 15 residues long. Deletions cut 0 bases from V and 9 bases from J, with 12 bases between. Per the germline V gene, CDR1 is LGHNA and CDR2 is YSLEER. The CDR3 DNA reads as TGCGCCAGCAGCCAAGAGGACACACGGGTTTCACCCCTCCACTTT. Residues: CASSQEDTRVSPLHF.

The chain recombines TRBV13 with TRBJ1-3; D is ambiguous. The germline V gene encodes CDR1 PRHDT and CDR2 FYEKMQ (reference sequence). V was clipped by 5 bases and J by 3 bases, with 8 bases between them. The CDR3 totals 13 residues. CDR3 loop: CASSPRSGNTIYF. The CDR3 coding sequence is TGTGCCAGCAGCCCCCGGAGTGGAAACACCATATATTTT.

This chain connects TRBV5-4 to TRBJ1-2; D remains unclear. Germline CDR1 reads SGHNT; CDR2 reads YYREEE (reference sequence). This CDR3 region has 11 residues. Trimming took 5 bases from V and 8 from J, leaving 10 bases between them. As DNA, the CDR3 is TGTGCCAGCAGTTCTCAAGAGGGCTACACCTTC. The encoded protein is CASSSQEGYTF.

V is TRBV7-2 and J is TRBJ1-4, with TRBD1 matching 11 bases. Trimming removed 0 bases from V and 5 bases from J; junction bases left unmatched: 2. Germline V lookup: CDR1 SGHTA, CDR2 FQGNSA. The length of the CDR3 is 16 residues. CDR3: CASSLAWTGGNEKLFF. In nucleotides, the CDR3 is TGTGCCAGCAGCTTAGCGTGGACAGGGGGCAATGAAAAACTGTTTTTT. Together with reference TRBV7-2 and TRBJ1-4, the CDR3 gives the full variable domain: GAGVSQSPSNKVTEKGKDVELRCDPISGHTALYWYRQSLGQGLEFLIYFQGNSAPDKSGLPSDRFSAERTGGSVSTLTIQRTQQEDSAVYLCASSLAWTGGNEKLFFGSGTQLSVL.

The V call is TRBV5-4, the J call TRBJ2-1, with 8 bases identical to TRBD2. The CDR3 is 15 amino acids. The germline gives CDR1 SGHNT, CDR2 YYREEE (reference sequence). The ends lost 3 bases at V and 4 bases at J; junction bases unmatched: 6. The CDR3 DNA is TGTGCCAGCAGCTCCTCGGGGGGGATTTACAATGAGCAGTTCTTC. Translated, it gives CASSSSGGIYNEQFF.

This clone has just a few counts. The chain carries TRBV7-9 and TRBJ1-2; D gene ambiguous. The V gene's germline CDR1 is SEHNR and CDR2 FQNEAQ (reference sequence). Trimming left V 5 bases short and J 4 bases short, with 11 bases between. The CDR3 loop spans 13 amino acids. CDR3 coding DNA: TGTGCCAGCAGCCAAACAGCTACCTATGGCTACACCTTC. Protein product: CASSQTATYGYTF.

The DNA for the CDR3 is TGTGCCAGCAGCCGGGACTCGAACTACGAGCAGTACTTC. It is translated as CASSRDSNYEQYF. The chain joins TRBV11-3 to TRBJ2-7, with D maybe TRBD2 (6 bases). The V gene's germline CDR1 is SGHNT and CDR2 YENEEA. Trimming pared 5 bases from V and 3 bases from J, leaving 11 bases between. There are 13 residues in the CDR3.

V usage is TRBV7-9 and J usage is TRBJ2-5, with D perhaps TRBD1 (5 bases). Germline V gene lookup returns CDR1 SEHNR and CDR2 FQNEAQ (reference sequence). This CDR3 has 16 amino acids. Trimming left V 0 bases short and J 4 bases short, with 15 bases between. The CDR3 loop reads CASSLALAGWGETQYF. Here the CDR3 DNA reads TGTGCCAGCAGCTTAGCGCTCGCAGGGTGGGGAGAGACCCAGTACTTC. Drawing the rest from reference TRBV7-9 and TRBJ2-5, the complete variable domain is DTGVSQNPRHKITKRGQNVTFRCDPISEHNRLYWYRQTLGQGPEFLTYFQNEAQLEKSRLLSDRFSAERPKGSFSTLEIQRTEQGDSAMYLCASSLALAGWGETQYFGPGTRLLVL.

This chain joins TRBV3-1 (or the pseudogene TRBV3-2) and TRBJ1-4, with D perhaps matching TRBD1 (6 bases). From germline, CDR1 is LGHDT and CDR2 YNNKEL (reference sequence). The ends were cut back, 5 bases at V and 0 bases at J, with 10 bases in the middle. This CDR3 is 15 amino acids long. CDR3: CASSFRQATNEKLFF. The CDR3 DNA follows: TGTGCCAGCAGCTTTAGACAGGCAACTAATGAAAAACTGTTTTTT.

The chain employs TRBV3-1 (or the pseudogene TRBV3-2) and TRBJ2-3; 7 nucleotides agree with TRBD2. The trim removed 0 bases at V and 13 bases at J, leaving 7 bases unmatched. CDR1 is LGHDT and CDR2 is YNNKEL in the germline V gene (reference sequence). The CDR3 is made up of 13 amino acids. The CDR3 DNA follows: TGTGCCAGCAGCCAAGATATTGCGGGGGACGAGTATTTT. This encodes CASSQDIAGDEYF.

The chain links TRBV7-2 to TRBJ1-6, with 7 bases identical to TRBD1. The germline V gene has CDR1 SGHTA and CDR2 FQGNSA. Losses at the gene ends were 5 bases for V and 9 bases for J; bases not matched to a gene: 13. The CDR3 sequence is 16 residues long. CDR3 protein: CASSPNFGQVPSPLHF. CDR3 nucleotides: TGTGCCAGCAGCCCTAACTTTGGACAGGTCCCTTCACCCCTCCACTTT. Looking up the rest from reference TRBV7-2 and TRBJ1-6 gives the full variable domain: GAGVSQSPSNKVTEKGKDVELRCDPISGHTALYWYRQSLGQGLEFLIYFQGNSAPDKSGLPSDRFSAERTGGSVSTLTIQRTQQEDSAVYLCASSPNFGQVPSPLHFGNGTRLTVT.

The gene calls are TRBV6-5 and TRBJ1-6; no reliable D call. Germline V gives CDR1 MNHEY, CDR2 SVGAGI. CDR3 size: 16 residues. With 1 base removed from V and 5 bases from J, the gap between germline ends came to 12 bases. CDR3 region: CASSYWSGQNNSPLHF. The CDR3 DNA follows: TGTGCCAGCAGTTACTGGAGTGGTCAAAATAATTCACCCCTCCACTTT.

This clone appeared once. The chain links TRBV5-1 to TRBJ2-3; unclear D gene. The CDR3 runs to 12 residues. CDR1 and CDR2 (germline): SGHRS, YFSETQ. Trimming stripped 0 bases from V and 4 bases from J, with 3 bases between. CDR3 coding DNA: TGCGCCAGCAGCTTGGCTGCAGATACGCAGTATTTT. As protein: CASSLAADTQYF.

This rearrangement joins TRBV6-2 or TRBV6-3 to TRBJ2-7, with 9 nucleotides matching TRBD2. The junction had 4 bases not matched to a gene; V was cut back by 2 bases and J by 2 bases. CDR1 MNHEY and CDR2 SVGEGT come from the germline V gene. This CDR3 is 15 amino acids long. The CDR3 region is CASSYGGGDTYEQYF. The CDR3 DNA is TGTGCCAGCAGTTACGGCGGGGGGGATACCTACGAGCAGTACTTC.

The chain uses TRBV15 and TRBJ1-4; a possible D gene is TRBD1 (5 bases). The germline CDR1 and CDR2 sequences are LNHNV and YYDKDF (reference sequence). The CDR3 contains 16 residues. Trimming shortened V by 0 bases and J by 5 bases, and 13 bases separated the two germline ends. CDR3: CATSREKTVPNEKLFF. The CDR3 nucleotides read TGTGCCACCAGCAGAGAGAAGACAGTACCAAATGAAAAACTGTTTTTT.

This chain links TRBV9 with TRBJ2-3; TRBD2 matches at 7 bases. The CDR3 is made up of 17 amino acids. Germline V gives CDR1 SGDLS, CDR2 YYNGEE. Trimming cost V 4 bases and J 5 bases; bases outside gene matches: 16. DNA for the CDR3: TGTGCCAGCAGCAAAACCCAGACTAGCATTGATGGAGATACGCAGTATTTT. Protein: CASSKTQTSIDGDTQYF.

This chain links TRBV7-2 with TRBJ1-4; tentative D call: TRBD1 (6 bases). The germline V and J ends were trimmed by 5 bases and 6 bases, with 16 bases remaining between them. The CDR3 contains 15 residues. CDR1 and CDR2 (germline): SGHTA, FQGNSA. The DNA of the CDR3 is TGTGCCAGCAGCCCCGCGGGGGCGCGATATGAAAAACTGTTTTTT. Translated: CASSPAGARYEKLFF.

The rearrangement uses TRBV19 and TRBJ2-2; 7 bases match TRBD2. V was clipped by 5 bases and J by 4 bases; unmatched bases: 7. The CDR3 length is 15 residues. CDR1 and CDR2 (germline): LNHDA, SQIVND (reference sequence). This chain's CDR3 is CASSPGAGPTGELFF. The CDR3 DNA reads as TGTGCCAGTAGTCCCGGAGCGGGGCCCACCGGGGAGCTGTTTTTT.